This T cell receptor beta chain was sequenced during a study of long-term antiretroviral therapy in people with HIV. Findings and limits, study-wide: HIV repertoires had narrower CDR3 length ranges than controls. Following ART, diversity rose but still fell short of transplant donor controls. Pre-ART expanded TRB clones stayed dominant throughout, though often decreasing after ART.

Per the germline V gene, CDR1 is SSHAT and CDR2 is FNYEAQ (reference sequence). The CDR3 extends over 13 amino acids. This clone has just a few counts. Its antigen is undetermined. The junction differs from germline at one of its ends, possibly a read error. At survey level, the immunoSEQ assay was run in its v3.0 version. Produced via immunoSEQ multiplex PCR; TCRdb's table is partial and in-frame only. This table has around 37,000 clones, roughly 85% appearing once. The sequences come from unsorted PBMCs, collected around 3.3 years after starting antiretroviral therapy. V usage is TRBV7-7 and J usage is TRBJ1-1; D is unresolved. This clonotype originated in a young man with HIV. DNA for the CDR3: TGTGCTAGCAGCCTAACCTTGAACACTGAAGCTTTCTTT. Amino acids: CASSLTLNTEAFF.